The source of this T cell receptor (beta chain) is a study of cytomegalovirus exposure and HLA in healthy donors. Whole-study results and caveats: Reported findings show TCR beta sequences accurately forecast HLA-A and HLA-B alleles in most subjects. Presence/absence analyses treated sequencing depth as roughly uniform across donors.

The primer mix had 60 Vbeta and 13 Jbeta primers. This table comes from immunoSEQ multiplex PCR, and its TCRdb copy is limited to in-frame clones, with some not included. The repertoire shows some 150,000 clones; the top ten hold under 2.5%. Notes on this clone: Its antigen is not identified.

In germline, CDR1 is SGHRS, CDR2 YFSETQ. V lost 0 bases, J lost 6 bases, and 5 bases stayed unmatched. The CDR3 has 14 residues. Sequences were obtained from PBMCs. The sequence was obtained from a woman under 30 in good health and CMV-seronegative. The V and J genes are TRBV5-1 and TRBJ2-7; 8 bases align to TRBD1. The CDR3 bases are TGCGCCAGCAGCTTGGGACAGGGGCCCTTCGAGCAGTACTTC. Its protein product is CASSLGQGPFEQYF.